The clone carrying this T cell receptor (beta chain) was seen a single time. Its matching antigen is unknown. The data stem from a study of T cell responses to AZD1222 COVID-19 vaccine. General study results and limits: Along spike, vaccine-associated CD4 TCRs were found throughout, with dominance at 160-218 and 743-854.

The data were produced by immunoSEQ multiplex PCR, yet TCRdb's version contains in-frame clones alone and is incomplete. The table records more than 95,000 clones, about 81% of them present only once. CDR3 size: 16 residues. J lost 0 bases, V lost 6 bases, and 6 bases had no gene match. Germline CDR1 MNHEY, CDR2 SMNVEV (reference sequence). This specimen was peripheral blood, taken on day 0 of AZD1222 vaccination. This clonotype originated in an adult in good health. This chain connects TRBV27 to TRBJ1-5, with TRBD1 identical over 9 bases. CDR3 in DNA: TGTGCCAGCAGAGAGGGACAGGGCCATAGCAATCAGCCCCAGCATTTT. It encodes CASREGQGHSNQPQHF.